A selection of T cell receptor beta chains follows, all from one sample in a study of blood T cell repertoires in COVID-19. Assay: immunoSEQ multiplex PCR; the TCRdb copy retains only in-frame clones and omits some. The repertoire holds 130,000 or so clones, with around 80% as singletons. The specimen was peripheral blood. Receptors were obtained from a woman aged 55-70 years with acute or convalescent COVID-19. Both conserved end residues are part of each CDR3. Fields, in order: CDR3 length, D gene, J gene, clone size, V gene, CDR3 DNA, CDR3 protein. D genes are given only for firm matches. Part of the rows lack a size; the others show once, few, many or a class for expanded clones.

13 | . | TRBJ1-5 | once | TRBV18 | TGTGCCAGCTCTCCTGAGACTAATCAGCCCCAGCATTTT | CASSPETNQPQHF
12 | . | TRBJ2-2 | . | TRBV6-6 | TGTGCCAGCGGAACTAGTACCGGGGAGCTGTTTTTT | CASGTSTGELFF
14 | TRBD1 | TRBJ1-3 | . | TRBV28 | TGTGCCAGCAGCTCGGGACAGGGTGGAAACACCATATATTTT | CASSSGQGGNTIYF
13 | . | TRBJ1-2 | . | TRBV5-4 | TGTGCCAGCAGTGGTGGAGATAACTATGGCTACACCTTC | CASSGGDNYGYTF
13 | . | TRBJ1-1 | . | TRBV7-9 | TGTGCCAGCAGCTCCCAAAGGGGTTCTGAAGCTTTCTTT | CASSSQRGSEAFF
16 | TRBD1 | TRBJ1-6 | . | TRBV5-1 | TGCGCCAGCAGCTTGACAGGGGTTTGGGCTAATTCACCCCTCCACTTT | CASSLTGVWANSPLHF
15 | . | TRBJ1-2 | . | TRBV7-2 | TGTGCCAGCGGAGCGAGGGGAGGGCCGAACTATGGCTACACCTTC | CASGARGGPNYGYTF
18 | TRBD1 | TRBJ1-5 | . | TRBV6-1 | TGTGCCAGCAGTGGCCGGACAGGGGGGGAAATTTTTCGCCAGCCCCAGCATTTT | CASSGRTGGEIFRQPQHF
13 | . | TRBJ1-5 | . | TRBV5-8 | TGTGCCAGCAGCGGCCTCAGGAATCAGCCCCAGCATTTT | CASSGLRNQPQHF
18 | TRBD2 | TRBJ2-3 | . | TRBV7-2 | TGTGCCAGCAGCTTAGGACTAGCGGGGGAGGGGGGCACAGATACGCAGTATTTT | CASSLGLAGEGGTDTQYF
17 | . | TRBJ1-5 | . | TRBV27 | TGTGCCAGCAGTATGCATACGGCAGGGGCGAGCAATCAGCCCCAGCATTTT | CASSMHTAGASNQPQHF
17 | TRBD1 | TRBJ1-4 | few | TRBV5-6 | TGTGCCAGCAGCCCTCGGACAGGATCGATAGGGGCTGAAAAACTGTTTTTT | CASSPRTGSIGAEKLFF
18 | TRBD1 | TRBJ1-5 | few | TRBV5-5 | TGTGCCAGCAGCTCCCACCGGACAGGGGACGCGATTAATCAGCCCCAGCATTTT | CASSSHRTGDAINQPQHF
15 | . | TRBJ1-5 | . | TRBV2 | TGTGCCAGCTTAAAGGCCCGGGATTACAATCAGCCCCAGCATTTT | CASLKARDYNQPQHF
15 | TRBD2 | TRBJ2-3 | . | TRBV7-6 | TGTGCCAGCAGCTCCTCTAGCGGGGGGGGAGATACGCAGTATTTT | CASSSSSGGGDTQYF
13 | . | TRBJ2-3 | . | TRBV5-5 | TGTGCCAGCCTTCTTAGGGGCGCAGATACGCAGTATTTT | CASLLRGADTQYF
19 | TRBD1 | TRBJ1-6 | . | TRBV10-3 | TGTGCCGCCTCTCGGGGGACAGGGTACCCCAGCTCCTATAATTCACCCCTCCACTTT | CAASRGTGYPSSYNSPLHF
16 | TRBD2 | TRBJ2-7 | . | TRBV7-9 | TGTGCCAGCAGCTCTATACTAGCGGGGTACTCCTACGAGCAGTACTTC | CASSSILAGYSYEQYF
14 | . | TRBJ2-3 | . | TRBV2 | TGTGCCAGCAGTGACTACAGGGTTTCAGATACGCAGTATTTT | CASSDYRVSDTQYF
16 | TRBD1 | TRBJ1-2 | . | TRBV19 | TGTGCCAGTAGTATAGTGGGCACAGGGGCTAACTATGGCTACACCTTC | CASSIVGTGANYGYTF
13 | . | TRBJ1-2 | once | TRBV6-5 | TGTGCCAGCAGCCCCCTGGGGACTGCTGGCTACACCTTC | CASSPLGTAGYTF
16 | TRBD1 | TRBJ2-3 | . | TRBV24-1 | TGTGCCACCAGTGACCGTAACAGGGGGCGAGGAGATACGCAGTATTTT | CATSDRNRGRGDTQYF
15 | . | TRBJ2-5 | . | TRBV7-8 | TGTGCCAGCAGCTTAGCGGGACATGAAGAAGAGACCCAGTACTTC | CASSLAGHEEETQYF
14 | . | TRBJ1-5 | . | TRBV10-3 | TGTGCCATCAGGGGATCAGGGGACAATCAGCCCCAGCATTTT | CAIRGSGDNQPQHF
12 | . | TRBJ1-2 | . | TRBV27 | TGTGCCAGCAGCCAGGGTGGTAGGGGCTACACCTTC | CASSQGGRGYTF
14 | . | TRBJ1-1 | . | TRBV11-2 | TGTGCCAGCAGCTTAAGGGGGACCAACACTGAAGCTTTCTTT | CASSLRGTNTEAFF
13 | . | TRBJ1-1 | . | TRBV18 | TGTGCCAGCTCCACCGGGGGGGTGGCGCAAGCTTTCTTT | CASSTGGVAQAFF
15 | TRBD1 | TRBJ1-1 | . | TRBV24-1 | TGTGCCACCAGTGATCCGACAGGGCCGAACACTGAAGCTTTCTTT | CATSDPTGPNTEAFF
17 | TRBD1 | TRBJ2-2 | . | TRBV7-9 | TGTGCCAGCAGCTTACACTGGACAGGGGTAGACACCGGGGAGCTGTTTTTT | CASSLHWTGVDTGELFF
14 | . | TRBJ2-1 | . | TRBV9 | TGTGCCAGCAGCGTAGCGGACATTCGGTATGAGCAGTTCTTC | CASSVADIRYEQFF
15 | TRBD1 | TRBJ2-3 | . | TRBV5-1 | TGCGCCAGCAGCTTGGGACAGGGGAACACAGATACGCAGTATTTT | CASSLGQGNTDTQYF
14 | . | TRBJ2-2 | . | TRBV5-1 | TGCGCCAGCGGTGGGCAGCCGAACACCGGGGAGCTGTTTTTT | CASGGQPNTGELFF
15 | . | TRBJ1-1 | . | TRBV27 | TGTGCCAGCAAAGGCGCCGGCGCGGGTGAAACTGAAGCTTTCTTT | CASKGAGAGETEAFF
12 | . | TRBJ1-5 | once | TRBV10-3 | TGTGCCCACGGCAGGGACAATCAGCCCCAGCATTTT | CAHGRDNQPQHF
16 | TRBD1 | TRBJ1-2 | . | TRBV9 | TGTGCCAGCAGCCTCGGACAGGGGAGTACTAACTATGGCTACACCTTC | CASSLGQGSTNYGYTF
14 | . | TRBJ2-5 | once | TRBV5-5 | TGTGCCAGCAGCCCGAGACTAGTCCTAGAGACCCAGTACTTC | CASSPRLVLETQYF
11 | . | TRBJ2-1 | . | TRBV2 | TGTGCCAGCAGTGAAGTAAATGAGCAGTTCTTC | CASSEVNEQFF
15 | . | TRBJ1-3 | . | TRBV2 | TGTGCCAGCACCCGATGGGGGGGCAGTAGCAACACCATATATTTT | CASTRWGGSSNTIYF
15 | . | TRBJ2-5 | . | TRBV30 | TGTGCCTGGAGTCCCTCAGGGGGGAGGCGAGAGACCCAGTACTTC | CAWSPSGGRRETQYF
13 | . | TRBJ2-2 | . | TRBV27 | TGTGCCAGCAGTTCCTACCCCCCCGGGGAGCTGTTTTTT | CASSSYPPGELFF
14 | . | TRBJ1-1 | . | TRBV6-6 | TGTGCCAGCACCCAAACCCACCGGGACACTGAAGCTTTCTTT | CASTQTHRDTEAFF
13 | . | TRBJ1-2 | . | TRBV29-1 | TGCAGCGTTGAATCGGGCCCAGGGTATGGCTACACCTTC | CSVESGPGYGYTF
15 | . | TRBJ1-3 | . | TRBV18 | TGTGCCAGCTCGTACAGGGTACTATCTGGAAACACCATATATTTT | CASSYRVLSGNTIYF
12 | TRBD1 | TRBJ1-1 | . | TRBV6-5 | TGTGCCAGCAGCCTAGGACAGGGGGGAGCTTTCTTT | CASSLGQGGAFF
13 | . | TRBJ2-1 | . | TRBV2 | TGTGCCAGCTGGGGGGAAGCGAACAATGAGCAGTTCTTC | CASWGEANNEQFF
14 | . | TRBJ1-4 | . | TRBV13 | TGTGCCAGCAGCACAGCTGCAGCTAATGAAAAACTGTTTTTT | CASSTAAANEKLFF
16 | TRBD2 | TRBJ2-3 | . | TRBV4-2 | TGTGCCAGCAGCCCAACGATTGGGGGGGGAACAGATACGCAGTATTTT | CASSPTIGGGTDTQYF
15 | TRBD1 | TRBJ1-3 | . | TRBV3-1/TRBV3-2 | TGTGCCAGCAGACCGAAAACGGGACAGGGAAACACCATATATTTT | CASRPKTGQGNTIYF
15 | TRBD1 | TRBJ2-3 | . | TRBV4-1 | TGCGCCAGCAGCCCGGGACAGTTTAGCACAGATACGCAGTATTTT | CASSPGQFSTDTQYF
15 | . | TRBJ1-6 | . | TRBV5-1 | TGCGCCAGCAGCTTGGAAGGCAGCACAGGGTCACCCCTCCACTTT | CASSLEGSTGSPLHF
11 | . | TRBJ1-1 | . | TRBV25-1 | TGTGCCAGCAGTCTCTACACTGAAGCTTTCTTT | CASSLYTEAFF
15 | TRBD1 | TRBJ2-1 | . | TRBV27 | TGTGCCAGCGGGGCCCGACAGGGCTCAGGTAATGAGCAGTTCTTC | CASGARQGSGNEQFF
15 | TRBD2 | TRBJ2-3 | . | TRBV5-1 | TGCGCCAGCAGCTTTTCTGGACTAGACACAGATACGCAGTATTTT | CASSFSGLDTDTQYF
14 | . | TRBJ1-1 | . | TRBV11-2 | TGTGCCAGCAGCATAACGACGGGGAACACTGAAGCTTTCTTT | CASSITTGNTEAFF
14 | . | TRBJ1-2 | . | TRBV24-1 | TGTGCCACCAGTGATTCCGGACAGAACTATGGCTACACCTTC | CATSDSGQNYGYTF
17 | TRBD2 | TRBJ2-1 | . | TRBV24-1 | TGTGCCACCAGTGATTTAAGGACTAGCGGGGGGAGGGATGAGCAGTTCTTC | CATSDLRTSGGRDEQFF
13 | . | TRBJ1-2 | . | TRBV7-3 | TGTGCCAGCAGCTTAACGGGGCTGGATGGCTACACCTTC | CASSLTGLDGYTF
12 | TRBD1 | TRBJ1-1 | . | TRBV2 | TGTGCCAGCACCGTGGACAGGGGGGAAGCTTTCTTT | CASTVDRGEAFF
11 | . | TRBJ1-5 | . | TRBV20-1 | TGCAGTGCTAGAGATCCCCCGGCCCAGCATTTT | CSARDPPAQHF